The rows below give T cell receptor beta chains drawn from one sample of a study of cytomegalovirus exposure and HLA in healthy donors. Only in-frame clones appear in the TCRdb table, and some are missing; sequencing was by immunoSEQ multiplex PCR. The data contain more than 140,000 clones, roughly 80% of them seen just once; the ten biggest clones take up around 6.2%. Sequencing input: PBMCs. The source of these receptors is a man younger than 40 in good health and CMV-seropositive. Each CDR3 is given with its conserved first and last residue. D genes are given only for firm matches. Clone sizes are given selectively: once, few, many, or a class where the clone is expanded.

j_gene: TRBJ2-1; abundance: -; v_gene: TRBV6-5; d_gene: TRBD2; CDR3aa: CASRPGTSGDNEQFF; CDR3nt: TGTGCCAGCAGACCCGGGACTAGCGGAGACAATGAGCAGTTCTTC
j_gene: TRBJ2-3; abundance: -; v_gene: TRBV25-1; d_gene: TRBD1; CDR3aa: CASTQDRGSLTDTQYF; CDR3nt: TGTGCCAGCACCCAGGACAGGGGGTCACTCACAGATACGCAGTATTTT
j_gene: TRBJ2-7; abundance: -; v_gene: TRBV29-1; d_gene: TRBD2; CDR3aa: CSVEGGTSGGSYEQYF; CDR3nt: TGCAGCGTTGAAGGTGGGACTAGCGGAGGCTCCTACGAGCAGTACTTC
j_gene: TRBJ2-4; abundance: -; v_gene: TRBV4-1; d_gene: -; CDR3aa: CASSLGRGKNIQYF; CDR3nt: TGCGCCAGCAGCCTCGGCAGAGGGAAAAACATTCAGTACTTC
j_gene: TRBJ2-1; abundance: -; v_gene: TRBV18; d_gene: -; CDR3aa: CASSPAGAAYNEQFF; CDR3nt: TGTGCCAGCTCACCAGCGGGGGCGGCCTACAATGAGCAGTTCTTC
j_gene: TRBJ2-7; abundance: -; v_gene: TRBV2; d_gene: TRBD1; CDR3aa: CASSDAPTGKAYEQYF; CDR3nt: TGTGCCAGCAGTGATGCCCCGACAGGGAAGGCGTACGAGCAGTACTTC
j_gene: TRBJ1-1; abundance: -; v_gene: TRBV5-1; d_gene: TRBD1; CDR3aa: CASSLKVGTANTEAFF; CDR3nt: TGCGCCAGCAGCTTGAAAGTCGGGACAGCGAACACTGAAGCTTTCTTT
j_gene: TRBJ2-7; abundance: -; v_gene: TRBV28; d_gene: -; CDR3aa: CASSPSHEQYF; CDR3nt: TGTGCCAGCAGTCCGTCCCACGAGCAGTACTTC
j_gene: TRBJ1-1; abundance: -; v_gene: TRBV5-1; d_gene: -; CDR3aa: CASSFLRRTTEAFF; CDR3nt: TGCGCCAGCAGCTTCTTGAGGAGAACAACTGAAGCTTTCTTT
j_gene: TRBJ1-6; abundance: -; v_gene: TRBV7-8; d_gene: TRBD1; CDR3aa: CASSFNRGDRSPLHF; CDR3nt: TGTGCCAGCAGCTTTAACAGGGGAGATCGTTCACCCCTCCACTTT
j_gene: TRBJ1-5; abundance: -; v_gene: TRBV19; d_gene: -; CDR3aa: CASTVGGAQYQPQHF; CDR3nt: TGTGCCAGTACCGTAGGGGGGGCCCAGTATCAGCCCCAGCATTTT
j_gene: TRBJ2-3; abundance: once; v_gene: TRBV5-1; d_gene: -; CDR3aa: CASSLDRSTDTQYF; CDR3nt: TGCGCCAGCAGCCTAGACAGGAGCACAGATACGCAGTATTTT
j_gene: TRBJ2-1; abundance: -; v_gene: TRBV9; d_gene: -; CDR3aa: CASSVDRVYNEQFF; CDR3nt: TGTGCCAGCAGCGTAGACAGGGTGTACAATGAGCAGTTCTTC
j_gene: TRBJ1-3; abundance: -; v_gene: TRBV11-2; d_gene: TRBD1; CDR3aa: CASSGSRTGIFSGNTIYF; CDR3nt: TGTGCCAGCAGCGGTAGCCGGACAGGGATCTTCTCTGGAAACACCATATATTTT
j_gene: TRBJ2-5; abundance: -; v_gene: TRBV5-1; d_gene: TRBD2; CDR3aa: CASSRGLQETQYF; CDR3nt: TGCGCCAGCAGCAGGGGACTACAAGAGACCCAGTACTTC
j_gene: TRBJ2-3; abundance: -; v_gene: TRBV2; d_gene: TRBD1; CDR3aa: CASSRDRVPDTQYF; CDR3nt: TGTGCCAGCAGCCGGGACAGGGTCCCAGATACGCAGTATTTT
j_gene: TRBJ2-5; abundance: -; v_gene: TRBV27; d_gene: -; CDR3aa: CASSSWQVPKGTQYF; CDR3nt: TGTGCCAGCAGTTCGTGGCAGGTCCCAAAAGGGACCCAGTACTTC
j_gene: TRBJ2-5; abundance: -; v_gene: TRBV5-1; d_gene: -; CDR3aa: CASSLTDQGVETQYF; CDR3nt: TGCGCCAGCAGCTTGACAGACCAAGGCGTAGAGACCCAGTACTTC
j_gene: TRBJ2-7; abundance: once; v_gene: TRBV12-5; d_gene: TRBD1; CDR3aa: CASEGPGQGVSSYEQYF; CDR3nt: TGTGCTAGTGAAGGCCCGGGACAGGGGGTCAGCTCCTACGAGCAGTACTTC
j_gene: TRBJ2-7; abundance: -; v_gene: TRBV7-2; d_gene: -; CDR3aa: CASSSRLVHEQYF; CDR3nt: TGTGCCAGCAGCTCCCGACTAGTCCACGAGCAGTACTTC
j_gene: TRBJ2-1; abundance: -; v_gene: TRBV28; d_gene: -; CDR3aa: CASSRNGATAYNEQFF; CDR3nt: TGTGCCAGCTCCCGAAATGGGGCGACGGCCTACAATGAGCAGTTCTTC
j_gene: TRBJ2-7; abundance: -; v_gene: TRBV2; d_gene: TRBD1; CDR3aa: CASAADRGLFEQYF; CDR3nt: TGTGCCAGCGCGGCCGACAGGGGGCTTTTCGAGCAGTACTTC
j_gene: TRBJ2-1; abundance: -; v_gene: TRBV2; d_gene: -; CDR3aa: CASKRSGNYNEQFF; CDR3nt: TGTGCCAGTAAGAGAAGCGGCAATTACAATGAGCAGTTCTTC
j_gene: TRBJ1-1; abundance: once; v_gene: TRBV4-1; d_gene: TRBD1; CDR3aa: CASSQVTGMGTEAFF; CDR3nt: TGCGCCAGCAGCCAAGTGACAGGGATGGGTACTGAAGCTTTCTTT
j_gene: TRBJ2-7; abundance: -; v_gene: TRBV15; d_gene: -; CDR3aa: CATSRDGAKSHEQYF; CDR3nt: TGTGCCACCAGCAGAGATGGGGCAAAATCCCACGAGCAGTACTTC
j_gene: TRBJ1-2; abundance: -; v_gene: TRBV27; d_gene: TRBD1; CDR3aa: CASSFTGVAIGGYTF; CDR3nt: TGTGCCAGCAGTTTTACAGGGGTAGCGATAGGGGGCTACACCTTC
j_gene: TRBJ2-1; abundance: once; v_gene: TRBV7-9; d_gene: TRBD1; CDR3aa: CASRGQGVNNEQFF; CDR3nt: TGTGCCAGCAGGGGACAGGGGGTCAACAATGAGCAGTTCTTC
j_gene: TRBJ2-5; abundance: -; v_gene: TRBV19; d_gene: -; CDR3aa: CASSIAGRRSVSGKETQYF; CDR3nt: TGTGCCAGTAGTATAGCCGGCCGGAGGTCCGTGTCAGGAAAAGAGACCCAGTACTTC
j_gene: TRBJ2-1; abundance: once; v_gene: TRBV4-3; d_gene: -; CDR3aa: CASSLLLDNEQFF; CDR3nt: TGCGCCAGCAGCCTACTACTTGACAATGAGCAGTTCTTC
j_gene: TRBJ2-1; abundance: -; v_gene: TRBV23-1; d_gene: TRBD2; CDR3aa: CASSQASGRNEQFF; CDR3nt: TGCGCCAGCAGTCAAGCTAGCGGGAGGAATGAGCAGTTCTTC
j_gene: TRBJ1-5; abundance: -; v_gene: TRBV6-6; d_gene: -; CDR3aa: CAVLGGPGNQPQHF; CDR3nt: TGTGCCGTCCTGGGGGGACCTGGCAATCAGCCCCAGCATTTT
j_gene: TRBJ2-1; abundance: -; v_gene: TRBV19; d_gene: -; CDR3aa: CASSIQGSYNEQFF; CDR3nt: TGTGCCAGTAGTATTCAGGGCTCCTACAATGAGCAGTTCTTC
j_gene: TRBJ2-4; abundance: -; v_gene: TRBV18; d_gene: -; CDR3aa: CASCSNRDCPVQYF; CDR3nt: TGTGCCAGCTGTTCAAACCGGGACTGCCCCGTTCAGTACTTC
j_gene: TRBJ1-3; abundance: -; v_gene: TRBV5-1; d_gene: -; CDR3aa: CASSPGMEGNTIYF; CDR3nt: TGCGCCAGCAGCCCCGGGATGGAAGGGAACACCATATATTTT
j_gene: TRBJ2-7; abundance: -; v_gene: TRBV30; d_gene: -; CDR3aa: CAWAQWSSYEQYF; CDR3nt: TGTGCCTGGGCTCAATGGAGCTCCTACGAGCAGTACTTC
j_gene: TRBJ2-3; abundance: -; v_gene: TRBV5-4; d_gene: TRBD2; CDR3aa: CASSVRLAGHRDTQYF; CDR3nt: TGTGCCAGCAGCGTACGACTAGCGGGACATAGAGATACGCAGTATTTT
j_gene: TRBJ2-5; abundance: -; v_gene: TRBV4-2; d_gene: -; CDR3aa: CASSQERGGEETQYF; CDR3nt: TGTGCCAGCAGCCAAGAACGAGGGGGGGAAGAGACCCAGTACTTC
j_gene: TRBJ2-7; abundance: -; v_gene: TRBV9; d_gene: TRBD2; CDR3aa: CASSVATAGGPYEQYF; CDR3nt: TGTGCCAGCAGCGTAGCCACGGCGGGAGGGCCCTACGAGCAGTACTTC
j_gene: TRBJ1-3; abundance: once; v_gene: TRBV4-1; d_gene: -; CDR3aa: CASSQPGSSGNTIYF; CDR3nt: TGCGCCAGCAGCCAACCGGGGAGCTCTGGAAACACCATATATTTT
j_gene: TRBJ2-3; abundance: -; v_gene: TRBV9; d_gene: -; CDR3aa: CASSEQGNGADTQYF; CDR3nt: TGTGCCAGCAGCGAACAGGGTAATGGGGCAGATACGCAGTATTTT
j_gene: TRBJ2-7; abundance: few; v_gene: TRBV19; d_gene: TRBD1; CDR3aa: CAGSNRTGGERLPEQYF; CDR3nt: TGTGCCGGTAGTAATCGGACAGGGGGCGAAAGGCTTCCCGAGCAGTACTTC
j_gene: TRBJ2-7; abundance: -; v_gene: TRBV4-1; d_gene: TRBD2; CDR3aa: CASSQDRDYYEQYF; CDR3nt: TGCGCCAGCAGCCAAGATAGGGACTATTACGAGCAGTACTTC
j_gene: TRBJ2-4; abundance: -; v_gene: TRBV7-2; d_gene: -; CDR3aa: CASSPRQGKNIQYF; CDR3nt: TGTGCCAGCAGCCCGAGACAAGGCAAAAACATTCAGTACTTC
j_gene: TRBJ1-2; abundance: -; v_gene: TRBV6-1; d_gene: TRBD1; CDR3aa: CASSERDRARYGYTF; CDR3nt: TGTGCCAGCAGTGAACGGGACAGGGCTCGCTATGGCTACACCTTC
j_gene: TRBJ1-1; abundance: few; v_gene: TRBV10-3; d_gene: -; CDR3aa: CASTRTENTEAFF; CDR3nt: TGTGCCAGCACCAGGACTGAGAACACTGAAGCTTTCTTT
j_gene: TRBJ1-1; abundance: -; v_gene: TRBV6-5; d_gene: TRBD1; CDR3aa: CASSYSGQGWTEAFF; CDR3nt: TGTGCCAGCAGTTACTCAGGACAGGGATGGACTGAAGCTTTCTTT
j_gene: TRBJ2-1; abundance: -; v_gene: TRBV7-2; d_gene: TRBD2; CDR3aa: CASSLGPGGLNEQFF; CDR3nt: TGTGCCAGCAGCTTAGGACCGGGGGGGCTCAATGAGCAGTTCTTC
j_gene: TRBJ1-2; abundance: -; v_gene: TRBV7-2; d_gene: -; CDR3aa: CASSFYMEGRNGYTF; CDR3nt: TGTGCCAGCAGCTTCTACATGGAGGGGCGGAATGGCTACACCTTC
j_gene: TRBJ2-3; abundance: -; v_gene: TRBV10-3; d_gene: TRBD1; CDR3aa: CASTPETGGWDTQYF; CDR3nt: TGTGCCAGCACCCCCGAGACAGGGGGCTGGGATACGCAGTATTTT
j_gene: TRBJ2-2; abundance: -; v_gene: TRBV4-2; d_gene: TRBD2; CDR3aa: CASSQASGRKDTGELFF; CDR3nt: TGTGCCAGCAGCCAAGCTAGCGGGAGAAAGGACACCGGGGAGCTGTTTTTT
j_gene: TRBJ2-7; abundance: -; v_gene: TRBV4-1; d_gene: TRBD1; CDR3aa: CASSLGQGVTYEQYF; CDR3nt: TGCGCCAGCAGCCTGGGACAGGGGGTTACTTACGAGCAGTACTTC
j_gene: TRBJ2-2; abundance: -; v_gene: TRBV19; d_gene: -; CDR3aa: CASSRQSANTGELFF; CDR3nt: TGTGCCAGTAGTCGACAGAGCGCGAACACCGGGGAGCTGTTTTTT
j_gene: TRBJ2-3; abundance: -; v_gene: TRBV25-1; d_gene: -; CDR3aa: CASSVQGTQYF; CDR3nt: TGTGCCAGCAGTGTACAGGGTACGCAGTATTTT
j_gene: TRBJ2-7; abundance: -; v_gene: TRBV7-9; d_gene: -; CDR3aa: CASSLEVSRSPYEQYF; CDR3nt: TGTGCCAGCAGCTTAGAGGTTTCAAGGAGCCCCTACGAGCAGTACTTC
j_gene: TRBJ2-2; abundance: -; v_gene: TRBV6-5; d_gene: TRBD2; CDR3aa: CASSSRTSSSGELFF; CDR3nt: TGTGCCAGCAGTTCCCGGACTAGTAGTTCCGGGGAGCTGTTTTTT
j_gene: TRBJ1-1; abundance: -; v_gene: TRBV11-2; d_gene: TRBD1; CDR3aa: CASSPGQGMVITEAFF; CDR3nt: TGTGCCAGCAGCCCGGGACAGGGAATGGTAATAACTGAAGCTTTCTTT
j_gene: TRBJ1-1; abundance: -; v_gene: TRBV11-2; d_gene: TRBD1; CDR3aa: CASSLAPPGTGGPNTEAFF; CDR3nt: TGTGCCAGCAGCTTAGCTCCCCCCGGGACAGGGGGCCCTAACACTGAAGCTTTCTTT
j_gene: TRBJ2-5; abundance: -; v_gene: TRBV11-2; d_gene: -; CDR3aa: CASSSPDIQETQYF; CDR3nt: TGTGCCAGCAGCTCACCGGACATTCAAGAGACCCAGTACTTC
j_gene: TRBJ1-2; abundance: -; v_gene: TRBV28; d_gene: TRBD1; CDR3aa: CASSNRGAGGYTF; CDR3nt: TGTGCCAGTAGTAACAGGGGGGCCGGAGGCTACACCTTC